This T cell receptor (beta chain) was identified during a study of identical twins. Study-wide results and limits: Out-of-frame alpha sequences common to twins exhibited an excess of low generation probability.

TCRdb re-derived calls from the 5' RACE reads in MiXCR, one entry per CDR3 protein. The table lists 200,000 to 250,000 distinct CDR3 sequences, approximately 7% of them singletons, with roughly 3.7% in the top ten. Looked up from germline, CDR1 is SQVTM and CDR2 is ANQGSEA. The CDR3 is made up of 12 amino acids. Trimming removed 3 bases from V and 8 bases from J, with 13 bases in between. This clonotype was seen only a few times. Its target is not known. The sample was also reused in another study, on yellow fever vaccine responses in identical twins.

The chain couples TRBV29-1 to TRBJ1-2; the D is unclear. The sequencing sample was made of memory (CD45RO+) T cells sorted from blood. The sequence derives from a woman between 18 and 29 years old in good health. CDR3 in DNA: TGCAGCGTTGACGATCCGCCCCTCGGCTACACCTTC. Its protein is CSVDDPPLGYTF.